This T cell receptor (beta chain) was captured by sequencing in a study of identical twins. The study, taken as a whole, reports: Low generation probability was overrepresented in out-of-frame alpha sequences shared by twins.

One entry per CDR3 protein results from TCRdb running MiXCR on the 5' RACE reads. The table has about 890,000 distinct CDR3 sequences, around 12% seen once; the top ten hold around 1.5%. Notes on this clonotype: Its antigen is unidentified.

This sample was shared with a second study, whose subject was yellow fever vaccine responses in identical twins.

Sequenced: PBMCs. This TCR derives from a young woman in good health.

The CDR3 sequence: CASSSTISLAKNIQYF. CDR3 coding DNA: TGCGCCAGCAGCTCGACAATCAGCTTAGCCAAAAACATTCAGTACTTC. The chain has TRBV5-1 and TRBJ2-4; D gene uncertain. CDR3 length: 16 amino acids. Germline CDR1 and CDR2: SGHRS and YFSETQ. V shed 3 bases and J shed 0 bases, with 13 bases lying between them.